One and the same sample provided the 12 T cell receptor beta chains below, sequenced in a study of blood T cell repertoires in COVID-19. Libraries were prepared by immunoSEQ multiplex PCR; TCRdb keeps only in-frame clonotypes and omits some of them. The sample holds 110,000 or so clones; more than 70% are singletons and the top ten take more than 5%. Sequences were obtained from peripheral blood. These receptor sequences come from an older woman with COVID-19, enrolled during active disease.

This clone is a singleton in its sample. This chain connects TRBV5-4 to TRBJ2-2; 8 bases line up with TRBD1. Germline CDR1 is SGHNT and CDR2 is YYREEE (reference sequence). CDR3 length equals 14 residues. V was clipped by 10 bases and J by 3 bases; unmatched bases: 8. The CDR3 spells CACRTGPDTGELFF. For the CDR3, the DNA is TGTGCCTGCCGGACAGGGCCCGACACCGGGGAGCTGTTTTTT.

This chain links TRBV6-6 with TRBJ2-3; TRBD2 might be the D (7 bases). Germline V gene sequence: CDR1 MNHNY, CDR2 SVGAGI (reference sequence). The CDR3 has 15 residues. V was shortened by 2 bases and J by 5 bases, with 14 bases between the two germline ends. In nucleotides, the CDR3 is TGTGCCAGCAGTTACGAGGGGGGGCCGAGAGATACGCAGTATTTT. This translates into CASSYEGGPRDTQYF.

To note about this clone: Different DNA sequences within this sample yield the same CDR3. The rearrangement links TRBV5-1 to TRBJ2-7, with TRBD1 matching 7 bases. There are 13 residues in the CDR3. J was trimmed by 5 bases and V by 3 bases; bases with no gene match: 5. Germline CDR1 reads SGHRS; CDR2 reads YFSETQ. CDR3 loop: CASSSRGLHEQYF. As DNA, the CDR3 is TGCGCCAGCAGCTCTAGGGGGCTCCACGAGCAGTACTTC.

The genes are TRBV7-2 and TRBJ1-1; D not certain. The CDR3 is 16 residues long. Germline CDR1 SGHTA, CDR2 FQGNSA. Trimming cost V 5 bases and J 4 bases, with 20 bases left between them. CDR3 DNA sequence: TGTGCCAGCAGCACACCCTCGGGCGGGTGGGGCACTGAAGCTTTCTTT. Encoded protein: CASSTPSGGWGTEAFF.

This chain uses TRBV10-1 with TRBJ1-1; a possible D gene is TRBD1 (6 bases). V dropped 10 bases and J dropped 7 bases, with 19 bases sitting between them. Germline loops: CDR1 WNHNN, CDR2 SYGVQD (reference sequence). This CDR3 contains 13 residues. The CDR3 sequence is CATHAGGQGEAFF. The CDR3 nucleotides read TGCGCCACCCACGCGGGGGGGCAGGGTGAAGCTTTCTTT.

The chain couples TRBV2 to TRBJ2-5, with no clear D. V was pared by 0 bases and J by 1 base, with 9 bases between. Germline loops: CDR1 SNHLY, CDR2 FYNNEI. The CDR3 is 15 amino acids. The CDR3 reads CASSEAPVLQETQYF. The CDR3 coding sequence is TGTGCCAGCAGTGAAGCGCCGGTCCTCCAAGAGACCCAGTACTTC.

CDR3 region: CSASGTPGQGSNLPNYGYTF. CDR3 in DNA: TGCAGTGCTAGTGGGACGCCGGGACAGGGAAGCAATCTACCTAACTATGGCTACACCTTC. The rearrangement joins TRBV20-1 to TRBJ1-2; 9 nucleotides line up with TRBD1. V shed 3 bases and J 0 bases; nucleotides not matched to a gene: 20. Looked up from germline, CDR1 is DFQATT and CDR2 is SNEGSKA (reference sequence). This CDR3 spans 20 amino acids.

V is TRBV18 and J is TRBJ1-1; 9 nucleotides align to TRBD1. The CDR3 has 15 amino acids. With V trimmed by 2 bases and J by 4 bases, 5 bases remained unmatched. CDR1 and CDR2 (germline): KGHSH, LQKENI. CDR3 in amino acids: CASSPGTGSATEAFF. For the CDR3, the DNA is TGTGCCAGCTCACCAGGGACAGGGTCGGCCACTGAAGCTTTCTTT.

This chain joins TRBV3-1 (or the pseudogene TRBV3-2) and TRBJ1-2; D not certain. CDR3 length: 13 amino acids. The germline V and J ends were trimmed by 2 bases and 6 bases, with 10 bases remaining between them. Per germline, CDR1 LGHDT and CDR2 YNNKEL (reference sequence). The CDR3 loop is CASSQFGENGYTF. CDR3 DNA sequence: TGTGCCAGCAGCCAATTCGGGGAGAATGGCTACACCTTC.

The V gene is TRBV5-1, the J gene TRBJ2-1, with a weak D call TRBD1 (5 bases). This CDR3 spans 15 amino acids. Germline assignment: CDR1 SGHRS and CDR2 YFSETQ. Trimming left V 3 bases short and J 6 bases short, with 16 bases between. The CDR3 DNA follows: TGCGCCAGCAGCTCCACCTCGGACACTCCCAATGAGCAGTTCTTC. Translation gives CASSSTSDTPNEQFF.

The V call is TRBV3-1 (or the pseudogene TRBV3-2), the J call TRBJ1-4, with D possibly TRBD1 on 6 matching bases. The ends were cut back, 1 base at V and 8 bases at J, with 14 bases in the middle. Looked up from germline, CDR1 is LGHDT and CDR2 is YNNKEL (reference sequence). The CDR3 runs to 15 residues. The CDR3 bases are TGTGCCAGCAGCCAAGTACCAGGGGAAGGAGAAAAACTGTTTTTT. Its translation is CASSQVPGEGEKLFF.

The chain is built from TRBV5-1 and TRBJ1-4; D might be TRBD1 (6 bases). Germline V gives CDR1 SGHRS, CDR2 YFSETQ. Trimming left V 1 base short and J 8 bases short, with 12 bases between. The CDR3 has 14 residues. In DNA form, the CDR3 reads TGCGCCAGCAGCTTGCTAGGGGGGGTCGAAAAACTGTTTTTT. Translated, it gives CASSLLGGVEKLFF.